The sequence of this TCR beta chain was determined in a study of T cells in Graves' hyperthyroidism and ophthalmopathy. Thyroid ultrasound and orbital computed tomography, with clinical symptoms and serum thyroxine and TRAb, informed diagnoses. RNA transcripts yielded amplified TCR beta CDR3 regions. The HTBI set primed first-round TCR CDR3 RT-PCR. MiXCR, applied by TCRdb to the multiplex PCR reads, yields one record per CDR3 protein. This table has around 350,000 distinct CDR3 sequences, 25% appearing once. Ten or more counts support this clonotype. Germline values: CDR1 MDHEN, CDR2 SYDVKM. The CDR3 runs to 16 residues. Losses at the gene ends were 5 bases for V and 0 bases for J; bases not matched to a gene: 9.

This clonotype originated in a man between 45 and 60 years old with Graves' hyperthyroidism. Sequenced: blood. The chain has TRBV28 and TRBJ2-7; TRBD1 matches at 8 bases. This CDR3 reads CASSIEGQVSSYEQYF. CDR3 in DNA: TGTGCCAGCAGTATAGAGGGACAGGTTAGCTCCTACGAGCAGTACTTC. Combining the CDR3 with reference TRBV28 and TRBJ2-7 gives the whole variable domain DVKVTQSSRYLVKRTGEKVFLECVQDMDHENMFWYRQDPGLGLRLIYFSYDVKMKEKGDIPEGYSVSREKKERFSLILESASTNQTSMYLCASSIEGQVSSYEQYFGPGTRLTVT.